Listed below are T cell receptor beta chains from one sample, sequenced in a study of T cells after yellow fever vaccination. One entry per CDR3 protein results from TCRdb running MiXCR on the 5' RACE reads. The table has 100,000 to 150,000 distinct CDR3 sequences, 12% to 15% seen once. Sequenced here: CD8+ T cells sorted from PBMCs, sampled 5 days after the yellow fever booster vaccination. The receptors shown here come from a man between 18 and 29 years old who received the YFV17D yellow fever vaccine. Both conserved end residues are part of each CDR3. The D gene is left open where the match is weak. A clone size is listed for some rows: how often the clone was seen (once, few, many), or a class if it is expanded.

V: TRBV5-5; length: 14; D: .; J: TRBJ2-1; size: few; CDR3: CASSWVSGHNEQFF; DNA: TGTGCCAGCAGCTGGGTCTCGGGACACAATGAGCAGTTCTTC
V: TRBV7-9; length: 15; D: .; J: TRBJ2-1; size: few; CDR3: CASLITRNSYNEQFF; DNA: TGTGCCAGCCTGATAACCCGTAACTCCTACAATGAGCAGTTCTTC
V: TRBV5-4; length: 14; D: .; J: TRBJ2-7; size: .; CDR3: CASSLPDGSYEQYF; DNA: TGTGCCAGCAGCTTGCCTGACGGCTCCTACGAGCAGTACTTC
V: TRBV29-1; length: 11; D: .; J: TRBJ1-1; size: .; CDR3: CSVDPLWGAFF; DNA: TGCAGCGTTGACCCTCTTTGGGGAGCTTTCTTT
V: TRBV30; length: 15; D: TRBD2; J: TRBJ2-1; size: few; CDR3: CAWYTSGGRYNEQFF; DNA: TGTGCCTGGTATACTAGCGGGGGGCGTTACAATGAGCAGTTCTTC
V: TRBV4-1; length: 19; D: TRBD1; J: TRBJ1-6; size: .; CDR3: CASSQEGGTGESYNSPLHF; DNA: TGCGCCAGCAGCCAAGAAGGAGGGACAGGGGAATCCTATAATTCACCCCTCCACTTT
V: TRBV9; length: 16; D: TRBD2; J: TRBJ2-2; size: few; CDR3: CASSVMAGVRTGELFF; DNA: TGTGCCAGCAGCGTCATGGCGGGGGTACGAACCGGGGAGCTGTTTTTT
V: TRBV12-3/TRBV12-4; length: 14; D: .; J: TRBJ2-2; size: .; CDR3: CANAEGRNTGELFF; DNA: TGTGCCAACGCCGAGGGACGGAACACCGGGGAGCTGTTTTTT
V: TRBV4-2; length: 13; D: .; J: TRBJ2-1; size: few; CDR3: CASSQHSTNEQFF; DNA: TGTGCCAGCAGCCAACATTCCACCAATGAGCAGTTCTTC
V: TRBV4-3; length: 17; D: TRBD1; J: TRBJ1-1; size: .; CDR3: CASSQGYRGGMNTEAFF; DNA: TGCGCCAGCAGCCAAGGTTACAGGGGGGGGATGAACACTGAAGCTTTCTTT
V: TRBV29-1; length: 11; D: .; J: TRBJ2-2; size: .; CDR3: CSVHGTGELFF; DNA: TGCAGCGTCCACGGCACCGGGGAGCTGTTTTTT
V: TRBV4-2; length: 15; D: .; J: TRBJ1-1; size: few; CDR3: CASSQDMESYAEAFF; DNA: TGTGCCAGCAGCCAAGATATGGAGTCATACGCTGAAGCTTTCTTT
V: TRBV6-5; length: 15; D: .; J: TRBJ2-3; size: .; CDR3: CASSPGTLGPDTQYF; DNA: TGTGCCAGCAGTCCCGGGACATTGGGCCCAGATACGCAGTATTTT
V: TRBV4-3; length: 16; D: .; J: TRBJ1-2; size: few; CDR3: CASSQDGGSRAFGYTF; DNA: TGCGCCAGCAGCCAAGATGGTGGGTCACGTGCCTTTGGCTACACCTTC
V: TRBV18; length: 15; D: .; J: TRBJ2-6; size: .; CDR3: CASSPGASGANVLTF; DNA: TGTGCCAGCTCCCCGGGTGCCTCTGGGGCCAACGTCCTGACTTTC
V: TRBV7-6; length: 14; D: .; J: TRBJ2-3; size: few; CDR3: CASSLVGLTDTQYF; DNA: TGTGCCAGCAGCTTAGTAGGGTTGACAGATACGCAGTATTTT
V: TRBV5-1; length: 19; D: TRBD1; J: TRBJ2-2; size: few; CDR3: CASTGPGQTKLVPGRELFF; DNA: TGCGCCAGCACCGGACCGGGACAGACAAAACTAGTACCGGGCCGGGAGCTGTTTTTT
V: TRBV6-2/TRBV6-3; length: 14; D: .; J: TRBJ2-1; size: .; CDR3: CASRRWGSYNEQFF; DNA: TGTGCCAGCAGGCGGTGGGGATCCTACAATGAGCAGTTCTTC
V: TRBV9; length: 15; D: .; J: TRBJ2-3; size: few; CDR3: CASSPEGAKIDTQYF; DNA: TGTGCCAGCAGTCCGGAGGGGGCGAAAATAGATACGCAGTATTTT
V: TRBV13; length: 13; D: .; J: TRBJ2-1; size: few; CDR3: CASSKDRSNEQFF; DNA: TGTGCCAGCAGCAAAGACAGAAGTAATGAGCAGTTCTTC
V: TRBV6-5; length: 16; D: TRBD1; J: TRBJ2-7; size: .; CDR3: CASSYSIGDRTYEQYF; DNA: TGTGCCAGCAGTTACTCGATTGGGGACAGGACCTACGAGCAGTACTTC
V: TRBV6-5; length: 13; D: .; J: TRBJ2-2; size: many; CDR3: CASRPHFTGELFF; DNA: TGTGCCAGCAGACCTCATTTCACCGGGGAGCTGTTTTTT
V: TRBV13; length: 16; D: .; J: TRBJ2-3; size: few; CDR3: CASSPSAWTEGDTQYF; DNA: TGTGCCAGCAGCCCATCTGCTTGGACAGAGGGAGATACGCAGTATTTT
V: TRBV6-2/TRBV6-3; length: 14; D: .; J: TRBJ2-3; size: few; CDR3: CASSYVDRTDTQYF; DNA: TGTGCCAGCAGTTACGTGGACAGAACAGATACGCAGTATTTT
V: TRBV12-5; length: 15; D: TRBD1; J: TRBJ2-4; size: few; CDR3: CASGATGGGKNIQYF; DNA: TGTGCTAGTGGAGCGACAGGGGGGGGAAAAAACATTCAGTACTTC
V: TRBV11-1; length: 14; D: TRBD2; J: TRBJ2-5; size: .; CDR3: CASSSTSGVETQYF; DNA: TGTGCCAGCAGCTCGACTAGCGGGGTTGAGACCCAGTACTTC
V: TRBV6-5; length: 14; D: TRBD2; J: TRBJ2-5; size: many; CDR3: CASSTRGSQETQYF; DNA: TGTGCCAGCAGTACACGCGGGAGCCAAGAGACCCAGTACTTC
V: TRBV6-5; length: 12; D: TRBD1; J: TRBJ1-2; size: few; CDR3: CASRSGGDGYTF; DNA: TGTGCCAGCAGATCAGGGGGCGATGGCTACACCTTC
V: TRBV29-1; length: 13; D: .; J: TRBJ2-1; size: .; CDR3: CSVAGTADNEQFF; DNA: TGCAGCGTTGCCGGGACTGCTGACAATGAGCAGTTCTTC
V: TRBV12-3/TRBV12-4; length: 14; D: .; J: TRBJ1-1; size: many; CDR3: CASSRDPIGAEAFF; DNA: TGTGCCAGCAGCCGGGATCCGATAGGGGCTGAAGCTTTCTTT
V: TRBV4-2; length: 13; D: .; J: TRBJ1-2; size: .; CDR3: CASSLSDTGGYTF; DNA: TGTGCCAGCAGCCTCTCTGACACGGGAGGCTACACCTTC
V: TRBV4-3; length: 16; D: .; J: TRBJ2-6; size: many; CDR3: CASSQFGVIGANVLTF; DNA: TGCGCCAGCAGCCAATTTGGCGTGATAGGGGCCAACGTCCTGACTTTC
V: TRBV7-2; length: 14; D: .; J: TRBJ1-1; size: few; CDR3: CASSLLQGGTEAFF; DNA: TGTGCCAGCAGCTTACTACAGGGTGGGACTGAAGCTTTCTTT
V: TRBV12-3/TRBV12-4; length: 15; D: .; J: TRBJ2-1; size: .; CDR3: CASSAGATPGNEQFF; DNA: TGTGCCAGCAGTGCCGGGGCTACGCCTGGGAATGAGCAGTTCTTC
V: TRBV4-1; length: 15; D: .; J: TRBJ2-6; size: many; CDR3: CASSQEKTGANVLTF; DNA: TGCGCCAGCAGCCAAGAAAAGACTGGGGCCAACGTCCTGACTTTC
V: TRBV7-9; length: 14; D: TRBD2; J: TRBJ2-1; size: few; CDR3: CASSSLAEYNEQFF; DNA: TGTGCCAGCAGCTCCCTAGCGGAGTACAATGAGCAGTTCTTC
V: TRBV7-9; length: 16; D: TRBD1; J: TRBJ2-7; size: few; CDR3: CASSLNSGTDHYEQYF; DNA: TGTGCCAGCAGCCTCAATTCCGGGACAGACCATTACGAGCAGTACTTC
V: TRBV10-3; length: 13; D: TRBD2; J: TRBJ2-1; size: many; CDR3: CAISGLAVDEQFF; DNA: TGTGCCATCAGTGGGCTAGCGGTGGATGAGCAGTTCTTC
V: TRBV29-1; length: 16; D: .; J: TRBJ2-1; size: .; CDR3: CSVEVPGDYSNNEQFF; DNA: TGCAGCGTTGAAGTCCCAGGGGACTATTCAAACAATGAGCAGTTCTTC
V: TRBV9; length: 15; D: .; J: TRBJ2-5; size: .; CDR3: CASSAGTSQLETQYF; DNA: TGTGCCAGCAGCGCCGGGACCTCGCAGCTGGAGACCCAGTACTTC
V: TRBV6-5; length: 13; D: .; J: TRBJ2-3; size: few; CDR3: CASSYQGTDTQYF; DNA: TGTGCCAGCAGTTATCAAGGCACAGATACGCAGTATTTT
V: TRBV7-9; length: 14; D: .; J: TRBJ1-1; size: .; CDR3: CASADRRTNTEAFF; DNA: TGTGCCAGCGCCGACAGGCGAACGAACACTGAAGCTTTCTTT
V: TRBV4-3; length: 13; D: .; J: TRBJ2-3; size: few; CDR3: CASSQKGGDTQYF; DNA: TGCGCCAGCAGCCAAAAGGGGGGGGATACGCAGTATTTT
V: TRBV7-9; length: 14; D: TRBD1; J: TRBJ2-4; size: .; CDR3: CASSPRDRSAIQYF; DNA: TGTGCCAGCAGCCCACGGGACAGATCGGCCATTCAGTACTTC
V: TRBV5-6; length: 14; D: .; J: TRBJ2-1; size: few; CDR3: CASSLGVNWAEQFF; DNA: TGTGCCAGCAGCTTGGGGGTAAACTGGGCTGAGCAGTTCTTC
V: TRBV7-9; length: 15; D: TRBD2; J: TRBJ2-5; size: .; CDR3: CASSSGLAGGETQYF; DNA: TGTGCCAGCAGCTCGGGACTAGCCGGAGGGGAGACCCAGTACTTC
V: TRBV6-2/TRBV6-3; length: 14; D: .; J: TRBJ2-2; size: .; CDR3: CATSIIVDTGELFF; DNA: TGTGCCACCTCGATAATCGTGGACACCGGGGAGCTGTTTTTT
V: TRBV4-3; length: 17; D: TRBD1; J: TRBJ2-1; size: many; CDR3: CASSLWDKGQGANEQFF; DNA: TGCGCCAGCAGCCTGTGGGACAAAGGACAGGGGGCAAATGAGCAGTTCTTC
V: TRBV2; length: 15; D: TRBD1; J: TRBJ1-4; size: few; CDR3: CASTLAGGIGEKLFF; DNA: TGTGCCAGCACGCTGGCAGGGGGAATCGGTGAAAAACTGTTTTTT
V: TRBV6-5; length: 13; D: .; J: TRBJ1-4; size: few; CDR3: CASQGGVGEKLFF; DNA: TGTGCCAGCCAGGGAGGTGTAGGCGAAAAACTGTTTTTT
V: TRBV20-1; length: 11; D: TRBD2; J: TRBJ2-5; size: .; CDR3: CSARAGTKQYF; DNA: TGCAGTGCTAGAGCTGGGACTAAGCAGTACTTC
V: TRBV7-2; length: 13; D: .; J: TRBJ2-3; size: .; CDR3: CASSPAGSDTQYF; DNA: TGTGCCAGCAGCCCCGCGGGGTCGGATACGCAGTATTTT
V: TRBV11-2; length: 15; D: .; J: TRBJ1-1; size: few; CDR3: CASSSGGPMNTEAFF; DNA: TGTGCCAGCAGCTCGGGGGGCCCCATGAACACTGAAGCTTTCTTT
V: TRBV3-1; length: 15; D: .; J: TRBJ2-3; size: .; CDR3: CASSQEVLRTDTQYF; DNA: TGTGCCAGCAGCCAAGAAGTATTGCGCACAGATACGCAGTATTTT
V: TRBV7-7; length: 16; D: .; J: TRBJ1-5; size: few; CDR3: CASSLATDVLNQPQHF; DNA: TGTGCTAGCAGCTTAGCCACGGACGTACTCAATCAGCCCCAGCATTTT
V: TRBV5-8; length: 16; D: TRBD1; J: TRBJ2-3; size: .; CDR3: CASSLWGQGPTDTQYF; DNA: TGTGCCAGCAGCTTGTGGGGACAGGGCCCCACAGATACGCAGTATTTT
V: TRBV3-1; length: 15; D: .; J: TRBJ2-5; size: .; CDR3: CASSQAGGSEETQYF; DNA: TGTGCCAGCAGCCAAGCGGGGGGCTCGGAGGAGACCCAGTACTTC
V: TRBV4-3; length: 16; D: TRBD2; J: TRBJ2-3; size: few; CDR3: CASSQDRGGGANTQYF; DNA: TGCGCCAGCAGCCAAGATCGAGGCGGGGGGGCCAATACGCAGTATTTT